Listed below are T cell receptor beta chains from one sample, sequenced in a study of blood T cell repertoires in COVID-19. Profiled with immunoSEQ multiplex PCR; TCRdb holds only in-frame clones, not every one. The sample has about 180,000 clones, 83% seen once; the top ten hold about 7.1%. Material: peripheral blood. The receptors here all came from a woman in her 70s with COVID-19, enrolled during active disease. Each CDR3 is given with its conserved first and last residue. Fields, in order: J gene, V gene, D gene, clone size, CDR3 protein, CDR3 DNA. The D gene is left open where the match is weak. The listing skips clone size in some rows; elsewhere it reads once, few, many or a size class.

J: TRBJ2-7; V: TRBV4-3; D: -; size: -; CDR3: CASSQGGGTMSYEQYF; DNA: TGCGCCAGCAGCCAAGGAGGGGGGACTATGAGTTACGAGCAGTACTTC
J: TRBJ2-5; V: TRBV18; D: TRBD2; size: -; CDR3: CASSPEGTSGTQYF; DNA: TGTGCCAGCTCACCGGAGGGGACTAGCGGTACCCAGTACTTC
J: TRBJ2-1; V: TRBV5-4; D: TRBD2; size: -; CDR3: CASSFGGRVFAEQFF; DNA: TGTGCCAGCAGCTTTGGCGGGAGGGTATTTGCTGAGCAGTTCTTC
J: TRBJ2-5; V: TRBV28; D: TRBD1; size: -; CDR3: CASSLSSPLQGAGETQYF; DNA: TGTGCCAGCAGTTTGTCCTCACCTCTACAGGGGGCGGGCGAGACCCAGTACTTC
J: TRBJ1-4; V: TRBV19; D: -; size: -; CDR3: CASRLTEVGEKLFF; DNA: TGTGCCAGTAGACTGACAGAAGTAGGAGAAAAACTGTTTTTT
J: TRBJ1-1; V: TRBV18; D: -; size: -; CDR3: CASSPVVNTEAFF; DNA: TGTGCCAGCTCACCAGTAGTGAACACTGAAGCTTTCTTT
J: TRBJ2-3; V: TRBV7-2; D: -; size: few; CDR3: CASSFGRAPDTQYF; DNA: TGTGCCAGCAGCTTTGGCAGAGCGCCAGATACGCAGTATTTT
J: TRBJ2-1; V: TRBV19; D: -; size: -; CDR3: CASSILLSGHTYNEQFF; DNA: TGTGCCAGTAGTATCCTCCTGAGCGGGCACACCTACAATGAGCAGTTCTTC
J: TRBJ1-2; V: TRBV24-1; D: -; size: few; CDR3: CATSDLHGGGYTF; DNA: TGTGCCACCAGTGATTTGCATGGAGGCGGCTACACCTTC
J: TRBJ2-3; V: TRBV25-1; D: -; size: -; CDR3: CASSEVGGKDTQYF; DNA: TGTGCCAGCAGTGAAGTGGGGGGAAAGGATACGCAGTATTTT
J: TRBJ2-1; V: TRBV24-1; D: TRBD1; size: -; CDR3: CATSDFRQGGAYNEQFF; DNA: TGTGCCACCAGTGATTTCCGACAGGGGGGGGCCTACAATGAGCAGTTCTTC
J: TRBJ2-7; V: TRBV5-1; D: TRBD1; size: -; CDR3: CASSLVGTGGEEQYF; DNA: TGCGCCAGCAGCTTGGTTGGGACAGGGGGTGAAGAGCAGTACTTC
J: TRBJ2-3; V: TRBV24-1; D: -; size: -; CDR3: CATSDSRRADTQYF; DNA: TGTGCCACCAGTGATTCTCGGAGAGCAGATACGCAGTATTTT
J: TRBJ2-5; V: TRBV5-1; D: TRBD1; size: once; CDR3: CASSRDGDRGQETQYF; DNA: TGCGCCAGCAGTCGGGATGGGGACAGGGGACAAGAGACCCAGTACTTC
J: TRBJ2-5; V: TRBV18; D: TRBD2; size: few; CDR3: CASSPASGRVLETQYF; DNA: TGTGCCAGCTCACCAGCTAGCGGGAGAGTATTAGAGACCCAGTACTTC
J: TRBJ2-7; V: TRBV19; D: -; size: -; CDR3: CASSIGGHGPTYEQYF; DNA: TGTGCCAGTAGTATAGGGGGACACGGTCCTACCTACGAGCAGTACTTC
J: TRBJ2-7; V: TRBV5-5; D: -; size: -; CDR3: CASRHLQGYEQYF; DNA: TGTGCCAGCAGACATCTACAGGGCTACGAGCAGTACTTC
J: TRBJ1-1; V: TRBV28; D: -; size: -; CDR3: CASSLGNRYRSEAFF; DNA: TGTGCCAGCAGTTTAGGCAACAGGTATAGAAGTGAAGCTTTCTTT
J: TRBJ1-2; V: TRBV28; D: -; size: few; CDR3: CASRSFGGAANYGYTF; DNA: TGTGCCAGCAGGTCCTTCGGGGGGGCGGCTAACTATGGCTACACCTTC
J: TRBJ2-1; V: TRBV5-6; D: TRBD2; size: -; CDR3: CASSFRTSGITYNEQFF; DNA: TGTGCCAGCAGCTTCCGGACTAGCGGGATCACCTACAATGAGCAGTTCTTC
J: TRBJ1-2; V: TRBV7-9; D: -; size: -; CDR3: CASSLAGIGVYGYTF; DNA: TGTGCCAGCAGCTTAGCCGGGATAGGAGTGTATGGCTACACCTTC
J: TRBJ2-2; V: TRBV5-1; D: TRBD2; size: -; CDR3: CASSREDNTGELFF; DNA: TGCGCCAGCAGCCGGGAGGACAACACCGGGGAGCTGTTTTTT
J: TRBJ2-7; V: TRBV27; D: TRBD1; size: -; CDR3: CASSYIYGDRAHEQYF; DNA: TGTGCCAGCAGCTATATCTATGGGGACAGGGCACACGAGCAGTACTTC
J: TRBJ2-2; V: TRBV24-1; D: TRBD1; size: -; CDR3: CATRGTGGDRTGELFF; DNA: TGTGCCACCAGAGGGACAGGGGGCGATCGCACCGGGGAGCTGTTTTTT
J: TRBJ2-1; V: TRBV29-1; D: TRBD2; size: -; CDR3: CSAPGLAGGVNEQFF; DNA: TGCAGCGCTCCGGGACTAGCGGGAGGGGTCAATGAGCAGTTCTTC
J: TRBJ1-4; V: TRBV2; D: -; size: -; CDR3: CASSLLQGSNEKLFF; DNA: TGTGCCAGCAGCTTACTCCAGGGTTCCAATGAAAAACTGTTTTTT
J: TRBJ2-7; V: TRBV7-2; D: TRBD2; size: once; CDR3: CASSLRGGLAGGLHEQYF; DNA: TGTGCCAGCAGCTTAAGGGGGGGACTAGCGGGAGGCCTCCACGAGCAGTACTTC
J: TRBJ2-1; V: TRBV28; D: -; size: -; CDR3: CASTGGASLVF; DNA: TGTGCCAGCACCGGAGGGGCCTCTCTGGTCTTC
J: TRBJ2-1; V: TRBV7-2; D: TRBD2; size: -; CDR3: CASSLGWGSGVNEQFF; DNA: TGTGCCAGCAGCTTAGGGTGGGGTAGCGGGGTCAATGAGCAGTTCTTC
J: TRBJ2-1; V: TRBV9; D: -; size: -; CDR3: CASSAQGSPNNEQFF; DNA: TGTGCCAGCAGCGCCCAGGGGTCTCCCAACAATGAGCAGTTCTTC
J: TRBJ1-2; V: TRBV5-1; D: TRBD1; size: -; CDR3: CASSLGGTVNYGYTF; DNA: TGCGCCAGCAGCTTGGGTGGGACAGTTAACTATGGCTACACCTTC
J: TRBJ2-5; V: TRBV6-5; D: TRBD1; size: -; CDR3: CASSLLLTGAETQYF; DNA: TGTGCCAGCAGTTTACTACTGACAGGGGCGGAGACCCAGTACTTC
J: TRBJ1-1; V: TRBV20-1; D: -; size: -; CDR3: CSASEDTEAFF; DNA: TGCAGTGCTTCGGAGGACACTGAAGCTTTCTTT
J: TRBJ2-7; V: TRBV5-1; D: -; size: few; CDR3: CASSDGQLHSYEQYF; DNA: TGCGCCAGCAGCGACGGACAGCTCCATTCCTACGAGCAGTACTTC
J: TRBJ2-2; V: TRBV6-6; D: TRBD1; size: -; CDR3: CASSTGGTGELFF; DNA: TGTGCCAGCAGTACAGGGGGAACCGGGGAGCTGTTTTTT
J: TRBJ1-6; V: TRBV9; D: -; size: -; CDR3: CASSGGVPQPLHF; DNA: TGTGCCAGCAGCGGGGGGGTGCCCCAACCCCTCCACTTT
J: TRBJ2-7; V: TRBV5-1; D: TRBD1; size: -; CDR3: CASSLVGTGVDEQYF; DNA: TGCGCCAGCAGCTTGGTGGGCACAGGGGTCGACGAGCAGTACTTC
J: TRBJ2-7; V: TRBV7-2; D: -; size: -; CDR3: CASSLAGAHRVEQYF; DNA: TGTGCCAGCAGCTTAGCTGGGGCGCATCGGGTCGAGCAGTACTTC
J: TRBJ1-1; V: TRBV9; D: TRBD1; size: once; CDR3: CASSVGAGGNTEAFF; DNA: TGTGCCAGCAGCGTAGGAGCAGGGGGGAACACTGAAGCTTTCTTT
J: TRBJ2-1; V: TRBV6-8; D: TRBD2; size: -; CDR3: CASSAFLAGGFSYNEQFF; DNA: TGTGCCAGCAGTGCCTTCCTAGCGGGAGGGTTCTCCTACAATGAGCAGTTCTTC
J: TRBJ2-1; V: TRBV11-3; D: -; size: few; CDR3: CASSLRGIPLNEQFF; DNA: TGTGCCAGCAGCTTAAGGGGAATCCCCTTGAATGAGCAGTTCTTC
J: TRBJ2-3; V: TRBV11-2; D: TRBD1; size: -; CDR3: CASPPDRDRTDTQYF; DNA: TGTGCCAGTCCCCCGGACAGGGACCGCACAGATACGCAGTATTTT
J: TRBJ1-1; V: TRBV6-4; D: -; size: -; CDR3: CASSTMTGNTEAFF; DNA: TGTGCCAGCAGCACGATGACAGGAAACACTGAAGCTTTCTTT
J: TRBJ2-7; V: TRBV9; D: TRBD1; size: -; CDR3: CASSVGQGDGYEQYF; DNA: TGTGCCAGCAGCGTGGGACAGGGTGACGGATACGAGCAGTACTTC
J: TRBJ2-3; V: TRBV21-1; D: -; size: -; CDR3: CASSNQRATDTQYF; DNA: TGTGCCAGCAGCAACCAGCGGGCCACAGATACGCAGTATTTT